This TCR beta chain was identified during a study of human T cells and chemical hapten exposure. For the study at large: During the approximately 23-week study period, patients had diphenylcyclopropenone applied to the scalp every week. Patients were mainly female, each with alopecia areata, totalis or universalis. Points from the study as a whole: As patch test score rose, PT1 expanded TCR counts tended to rise as well.

Noted time point: patch test 1, 2 weeks after DPC sensitization. Treatment denoted: therapeutic diphenylcyclopropenone sensitization with weekly scalp DPC. The length of the CDR3 is 15 residues. J was trimmed by 0 bases and V by 3 bases; bases with no gene match: 4. The germline V gene has CDR1 SGHRS and CDR2 YFSETQ. The library labeled individual cDNA molecules by adding unique molecular identifiers to them. TCRdb re-called the RACE reads through MiXCR, storing one row per CDR3 protein. The table records roughly 380,000 distinct CDR3 sequences, nearly 5% of them present only once. On this clonotype itself: The antigen remains unidentified.

The sequencing here drew on whole blood, taken in connection with sensitization to the hapten diphenylcyclopropenone (DPC). The TCR originated in a woman in her 50s with alopecia areata. Some clones in this sample may be carry-over from other donors' samples. The gene calls are TRBV5-1 and TRBJ2-3; 7 bases align to TRBD1. As DNA, the CDR3 is TGCGCCAGCAGCTGGGGACAGACTAGCACAGATACGCAGTATTTT. This sequence encodes CASSWGQTSTDTQYF.